This T cell receptor beta chain was documented in a study of patients and donors after allogeneic stem cell transplantation. This clonotype was recorded at least ten times. TCRdb recomputed calls from the RT-PCR reads with MiXCR, one row per CDR3 protein. The top ten hold approximately 5.9% of the sample, which has about a million distinct CDR3 sequences, under 20% seen once. CDR3 length: 13 amino acids. Germline CDR1 and CDR2: SEHNR and FQNEAQ (reference sequence). V lost 4 bases to trimming and J lost 3 bases, with 10 bases between them. The J gene is TRBJ2-7, the V gene TRBV7-9, with a tentative D call TRBD1 (6 bases). The sequence was obtained from a human donor who was either an allogeneic HSCT recipient or a stem cell or donor lymphocyte infusion donor (not recorded which). It is not recorded whose cells these are; they may come from a transplant donor. What was sequenced was blood, either unsorted or a sorted T cell fraction (not recorded which). This CDR3 is CASSSDSLYEQYF. Here the CDR3 DNA reads TGTGCCAGCAGCTCGGACAGCCTCTACGAGCAGTACTTC.